One sample yielded the 6 T cell receptor beta chains listed below, sequenced in a study of beta chain features in type 1 diabetes. Their antigen targets remain unknown. cDNA synthesis used the whole RNA isolate, giving expressed TCRB sequences. Only in-frame clones appear in the TCRdb table, and some are missing; sequencing was by immunoSEQ multiplex PCR. There are about 260,000 clones in the sample; just over 20% occur only once, and more than 0.025% lies in the top ten. Study outcomes and limitations: Shortening of TCRB CDR3s, moderate but significant, appeared in all four CD4+ subsets of Type 1 diabetes patients.

Sequenced input: naive CD4+ T cells from blood. These receptors all stem from a woman in her 40s with type 1 diabetes.

This clone has a handful of counts. The chain uses TRBV25-1 and TRBJ2-1; no definite D call. Germline assignment: CDR1 MGHDK and CDR2 SYGVNS. The CDR3 sequence is 11 residues long. V was trimmed by 9 bases and J by 8 bases, leaving 11 bases between them. The CDR3 sequence is CASAETYEQFF. In nucleotides, the CDR3 is TGTGCCAGTGCAGAAACCTATGAGCAGTTCTTC.

This sequence joins TRBV6-5 and TRBJ1-2; weak D call: TRBD1 (6 bases). The ends were cut back, 2 bases at V and 3 bases at J, with 10 bases in the middle. CDR1 is MNHEY, CDR2 SVGAGI, per germline. The length of the CDR3 is 14 residues. In DNA, the CDR3 is TGTGCCAGCAGTTACCGTTACAGGGACTATGGCTACACCTTC. Amino acids: CASSYRYRDYGYTF.

The V gene is TRBV14, the J gene TRBJ1-5; D remains unclear. The CDR3 is made up of 12 amino acids. CDR1 is SGHDN, CDR2 FVKESK, per germline. V was shortened by 4 bases and J by 2 bases, with 3 bases between the two germline ends. This CDR3 reads CASSLGNQPQHF. The CDR3 coding sequence is TGTGCCAGCAGCCTAGGCAATCAGCCCCAGCATTTT. Full variable domain (rest looked up from reference TRBV14 and TRBJ1-5): EAGVTQFPSHSVIEKGQTVTLRCDPISGHDNLYWYRRVMGKEIKFLLHFVKESKQDESGMPNNRFLAERTGGTYSTLKVQPAELEDSGVYFCASSLGNQPQHFGDGTRLSIL.

The chain uses TRBV6-5 and TRBJ1-2; 8 bases align to TRBD1. This CDR3 has 14 amino acids. Germline assignment: CDR1 MNHEY and CDR2 SVGAGI. V lost 4 bases, J lost 8 bases, and 9 bases stayed unmatched. The CDR3 here is CASSSGQGTGGYTF. In nucleotides, the CDR3 is TGTGCCAGCAGTTCCGGACAGGGAACGGGGGGCTACACCTTC.

The CDR3 nucleotides are TGTGCCAGCAGCCTCCCGACTAGCGAACAAGAGACCCAGTACTTC. It codes for CASSLPTSEQETQYF. This chain connects TRBV5-4 to TRBJ2-5; TRBD2 agrees at 8 bases. With V trimmed by 4 bases and J by 2 bases, 7 bases remained unmatched. CDR3 length: 15 residues. Germline lookup yields CDR1 SGHNT and CDR2 YYREEE (reference sequence).

The chain joins TRBV28 to TRBJ1-5; D not resolved. V was shortened by 5 bases and J by 1 base, with 6 bases between the two germline ends. CDR1 is MDHEN, CDR2 SYDVKM, per germline. The CDR3 loop spans 13 amino acids. CDR3 sequence: CASSEQSNQPQHF. Written as DNA, the CDR3 is TGTGCCAGCAGTGAACAGAGCAATCAGCCCCAGCATTTT.